Listed below are T cell receptor beta chains from one sample, sequenced in a study of early T cells in non-severe SARS-CoV-2 infection. TCRdb called the 5' RACE reads again in MiXCR, with one record for every CDR3 protein. The sample has 25,000 to 35,000 distinct CDR3 sequences; around 6.6% are singletons. Sequenced input: whole blood. The receptor source for this set is an adult who was a healthcare worker with PCR-confirmed SARS-CoV-2 infection or an uninfected control (not recorded which). CDR3s include the opening cysteine and the closing phenylalanine or tryptophan. A D gene is named only where the DNA matches it firmly. The size entry is marked missing in some rows and otherwise reads once, few, many or a size class.

d_gene	abundance	j_gene	v_gene	CDR3nt	CDR3aa
TRBD1	many	TRBJ2-1	TRBV12-3/TRBV12-4	TGTGCCAGCAGTCAGGGACAGCAGTACAATGAGCAGTTCTTC	CASSQGQQYNEQFF
TRBD2	many	TRBJ2-7	TRBV10-3	TGTGCCATTGGACTAGCGGGAGCAGAAGAGCAGTACTTC	CAIGLAGAEEQYF
.	medium-sized	TRBJ2-3	TRBV10-2	TGCGCCAGCGGATCGCGGACTATTAGCACAGATACGCAGTATTTT	CASGSRTISTDTQYF
TRBD2	many	TRBJ2-7	TRBV7-2	TGTGCCAGCAGCTCCCGGGAGGGGCGAACCTACGAGCAGTACTTC	CASSSREGRTYEQYF
.	many	TRBJ1-5	TRBV20-1	TGCAGTGCCCCGCGACGGCACAATCAGCCCCAGCATTTT	CSAPRRHNQPQHF
TRBD2	many	TRBJ2-3	TRBV29-1	TGCAGCGGTGATGTTAGGACTAGCGAAGGCACAGATACGCAGTATTTT	CSGDVRTSEGTDTQYF
TRBD2	many	TRBJ2-7	TRBV20-1	TGCAGTGCCCTTAGCGGGAGGGCCGACGAGCAGTACTTC	CSALSGRADEQYF
.	many	TRBJ2-1	TRBV2	TGTGCCAGCAGTGAAGGACGGTCGTCGGGAGCTTACAATGAGCAGTTCTTC	CASSEGRSSGAYNEQFF
.	many	TRBJ2-3	TRBV7-3	TGTGCCAGCAGCTTAATTAGTAGATTTTCAGATACGCAGTATTTT	CASSLISRFSDTQYF
.	medium-sized	TRBJ1-2	TRBV28	TGTGCCAGCAGTTCGACGGCGTATGGCTACACCTTC	CASSSTAYGYTF
.	few	TRBJ1-2	TRBV24-1	TGTGCCACCTCTGGACAGTCTAGGGGTGGCTACACCTTC	CATSGQSRGGYTF
.	many	TRBJ2-1	TRBV28	TGTGCCAGCAGTTTACCCCGGGGGAAGGGAGGAAGTGAGCAGTTCTTC	CASSLPRGKGGSEQFF
TRBD1	medium-sized	TRBJ1-2	TRBV28	TGTGCCAGCAGGCCAGGGGGTGGTGGCTATGGCTACACCTTC	CASRPGGGGYGYTF
.	many	TRBJ1-1	TRBV6-2/TRBV6-3	TGTGCCAGCAGTTACTCGTCGCGGAGGACTGAAGCTTTCTTT	CASSYSSRRTEAFF
TRBD2	few	TRBJ2-7	TRBV12-3/TRBV12-4	TGTGCCAGCAGTCCGCCGACTAGCGGGAGAGGGCTTGGGGTGCAGTACTTC	CASSPPTSGRGLGVQYF
TRBD2	many	TRBJ2-3	TRBV6-2/TRBV6-3	TGTGCCAGCACAACTCCGGACCCAGCGGGGCGTACGCAGTATTTT	CASTTPDPAGRTQYF
TRBD1	many	TRBJ2-3	TRBV18	TGTGCCAGCTCACCGGACAGGGAAAGCACAGATACGCAGTATTTT	CASSPDRESTDTQYF
TRBD2	many	TRBJ2-3	TRBV5-6	TGTGCCAGCAGCTCCTTGAATAGCGGGAGCGATAGCACAGATACGCAGTATTTT	CASSSLNSGSDSTDTQYF
.	many	TRBJ2-5	TRBV20-1	TGCAGTGCTAAGGGCGAGGGGACACGGGTGGTGGAGACCCAGTACTTC	CSAKGEGTRVVETQYF
TRBD2	many	TRBJ2-3	TRBV7-2	TGTGCCAGCACCACGTTAGGGGGCGGGAGGGCCATAGATACGCAGTATTTT	CASTTLGGGRAIDTQYF
.	many	TRBJ1-2	TRBV5-6	TGTGCCAGCAGCTTGGTGGACGGGAGTGGCTACACCTTC	CASSLVDGSGYTF
.	many	TRBJ2-7	TRBV5-6	TGTGCCAGCAGCTTCCGGGATTCCTACGAGCAGTACTTC	CASSFRDSYEQYF
.	many	TRBJ2-1	TRBV12-3/TRBV12-4	TGTGCCAGCAGTTTAGGGGATTCCCATGAGCAGTTCTTC	CASSLGDSHEQFF
TRBD2	.	TRBJ2-1	TRBV3-1	TGTGCCAGCAGCCGGGGACTAGCGGAGGAGCAGTTCTTC	CASSRGLAEEQFF
.	many	TRBJ2-3	TRBV20-1	TGCAGTGCTAGCCAAGGACTAGATACGCAGTATTTT	CSASQGLDTQYF
TRBD2	many	TRBJ2-1	TRBV6-4	TGTGCCAGCAGTCAGGGCGGGACTAGCGGTTACAATGAGCAGTTCTTC	CASSQGGTSGYNEQFF
.	.	TRBJ2-3	TRBV6-2/TRBV6-3	TGTGCCAGCGGGACGGATACGCAGTATTTT	CASGTDTQYF
.	many	TRBJ2-1	TRBV19	TGTGCCAGTAATAGTCGCGGGGACAATGAGCAGTTCTTC	CASNSRGDNEQFF
.	few	TRBJ2-7	TRBV15	TGTGCCACCAGCAGAGCCGCCGCAGGGCAGGGGGGCACCTACGAGCAGTACTTC	CATSRAAAGQGGTYEQYF